The 27 T cell receptor beta chains in this list originate from one sample, sequenced in a study of blood T cell repertoires in COVID-19 (dated by TCRdb to 2020 to 2022). Library prep was done by the immunoSEQ multiplex PCR assay. In TCRdb, the immuneACCESS table is reduced to in-frame sequences with V and J assigned. These tables do not hold every clone; where another copy was compared, an unresolved V gene accounts for under half, and the others remain unexplained. The sample yields 120,000 or so clones; about 89% were counted once. The ten largest clones represent under 30% of the sample. The sample taken for sequencing was peripheral blood. Source of these receptors: a woman aged 70-85 years with acute or convalescent COVID-19.

This clone was counted once. The chain links TRBV27 to TRBJ2-7, with a tentative D call TRBD1 (7 bases). V dropped 6 bases and J dropped 4 bases, with 19 bases sitting between them. Germline CDR1 reads MNHEY; CDR2 reads SMNVEV (reference sequence). The CDR3 totals 15 residues. The CDR3 loop is CASSLRGDPAYEQYF. CDR3 coding DNA: TGTGCCAGCAGCCTCAGGGGGGACCCGGCGTACGAGCAGTACTTC.

The chain employs TRBV7-9 and TRBJ2-5; D might be TRBD2 (5 bases). The CDR3 contains 16 residues. Between the trimmed V and J ends, which lost 1 base and 7 bases, there was a span of 19 bases. The germline CDR1 and CDR2 sequences are SEHNR and FQNEAQ (reference sequence). The CDR3 coding sequence is TGTGCCAGCAGCTTAGGAAGTTCCGGGCCCCGGGGGACCCAGTACTTC. Its protein is CASSLGSSGPRGTQYF.

The J gene is TRBJ1-4, the V gene TRBV28; D unclear. CDR3 length: 14 residues. The germline gives CDR1 MDHEN, CDR2 SYDVKM. The germline V and J ends were trimmed by 6 bases and 8 bases, with 16 bases remaining between them. CDR3 sequence (DNA): TGTGCCAGCAGCCGGGAGACGCTGGGGGAAAAACTGTTTTTT. Its translation is CASSRETLGEKLFF.

This clone was detected once. This rearrangement joins TRBV19 to TRBJ2-1, with a weak D call TRBD2 (5 bases). Germline CDR1 and CDR2: LNHDA and SQIVND (reference sequence). This CDR3 region has 16 residues. V was cut by 6 bases and J by 7 bases, with 22 bases left in between. The CDR3 nucleotides are TGTGCCAGTAGGCGTCTGGGGAGCCAGCGTAGGAATGAGCAGTTCTTC. The encoded protein is CASRRLGSQRRNEQFF.

V is TRBV28 and J is TRBJ2-7; TRBD2 matches 10 bases. Germline CDR1 MDHEN, CDR2 SYDVKM. The CDR3 length is 14 residues. J gave up 7 bases and V 3 bases, and 6 bases lay outside the gene matches. The CDR3 is CASSFQRGGGEQYF. The CDR3 DNA reads as TGTGCCAGCAGTTTCCAGCGGGGGGGCGGAGAGCAGTACTTC.

The V and J genes are TRBV18 and TRBJ2-1; the match to TRBD1 covers 8 bases. CDR1 KGHSH and CDR2 LQKENI come from the germline V gene. The CDR3 runs 15 residues. The V gene end was trimmed by 3 bases and the J gene end by 8 bases; junction bases not matched to a gene: 9. The chain's CDR3 is CASSPPDRVLDEQFF. CDR3 DNA sequence: TGTGCCAGCTCACCCCCGGACAGGGTTTTGGATGAGCAGTTCTTC.

V and J are TRBV2 and TRBJ1-3; the match to TRBD1 covers 9 bases. J gave up 2 bases and V 5 bases, and 4 bases lay outside the gene matches. This CDR3 spans 15 amino acids. Germline values: CDR1 SNHLY, CDR2 FYNNEI. CDR3 in DNA: TGTGCCAGCAGTACTACAGGGGGCCCTGGAAACACCATATATTTT. It yields the protein CASSTTGGPGNTIYF.

The chain links TRBV21-1 to TRBJ1-1. TRBV21-1 is annotated as a pseudogene. The CDR3 length is 14 residues. Here the CDR3 DNA reads TGTGCCAGCAGCAAATGGGGGGGCGCAACTGAAGCTTTCTTT. This translates into CASSKWGGATEAFF.

The V and J genes are TRBV5-4 and TRBJ2-1; a weak D match, TRBD2 (6 bases). CDR1 and CDR2 from the germline V gene are SGHNT and YYREEE (reference sequence). V was clipped by 0 bases and J by 0 bases, with 13 bases between them. CDR3 length: 17 residues. The CDR3 protein is CASSLGGVGSSYNEQFF. DNA for the CDR3: TGTGCCAGCAGCTTGGGGGGGGTAGGGAGCTCCTACAATGAGCAGTTCTTC.

The gene calls are TRBV28 and TRBJ1-6, with 11 nucleotides matching TRBD1. The CDR3 runs 17 residues. The germline V gene encodes CDR1 MDHEN and CDR2 SYDVKM. The ends lost 8 bases at V and 8 bases at J; junction bases unmatched: 14. The CDR3: CASWRDRGIPADSPLHF. The CDR3 region has the DNA TGTGCCAGCTGGCGGGACAGGGGGATTCCAGCGGATTCACCCCTCCACTTT.

This chain's CDR3 is CASSFEGGSPLHF. CDR3 nucleotides: TGCGCCAGCAGCTTCGAAGGAGGTTCACCCCTCCACTTT. V gene TRBV5-1 combines with J gene TRBJ1-6, with D uncertain. The germline CDR1 and CDR2 sequences are SGHRS and YFSETQ. V lost 2 bases, J lost 9 bases, and 9 bases lay in between. The CDR3 has 13 residues.

This sequence joins TRBV18 and TRBJ2-5, with 7 bases fitting TRBD1. Germline V gives CDR1 KGHSH, CDR2 LQKENI. V trimming: 3 bases; J trimming: 5 bases; junction bases outside the gene matches: 3. There are 13 residues in the CDR3. Written as DNA, the CDR3 is TGTGCCAGCTCACCTGGGACAGAGGAGACCCAGTACTTC. Translating it yields CASSPGTEETQYF. The complete variable domain, with remaining parts taken from reference TRBV18 and TRBJ2-5, reads NAGVMQNPRHLVRRRGQEARLRCSPMKGHSHVYWYRQLPEEGLKFMVYLQKENIIDESGMPKERFSAEFPKEGPSILRIQQVVRGDSAAYFCASSPGTEETQYFGPGTRLLVL.

The chain recombines TRBV3-1 (or the pseudogene TRBV3-2) with TRBJ2-5, with a possible D match to TRBD2 (5 bases). V dropped 1 base and J dropped 7 bases, with 10 bases sitting between them. Germline V lookup: CDR1 LGHDT, CDR2 YNNKEL (reference sequence). The CDR3 sequence is 13 residues long. As DNA, the CDR3 is TGTGCCAGCAGCCAAGCTGTCGAGGGGACCCAGTACTTC. Its protein is CASSQAVEGTQYF.

This clone was seen a few times. The rearrangement joins TRBV5-1 to TRBJ2-1; D might be TRBD2 (6 bases). Trimming removed 4 bases from V and 5 bases from J, with 16 bases in between. Germline values: CDR1 SGHRS, CDR2 YFSETQ. The CDR3 covers 15 residues. CDR3: CASSLPSVAHNEQFF. For the CDR3, the DNA is TGCGCCAGCAGCCTACCTAGCGTGGCCCACAATGAGCAGTTCTTC. The variable domain in full, completed from reference TRBV5-1 and TRBJ2-1, reads KAGVTQTPRYLIKTRGQQVTLSCSPISGHRSVSWYQQTPGQGLQFLFEYFSETQRNKGNFPGRFSGRQFSNSRSEMNVSTLELGDSALYLCASSLPSVAHNEQFFGPGTRLTVL.

This clone was seen a few times. V gene TRBV7-9 combines with J gene TRBJ1-5, with 8 bases identical to TRBD1. Germline CDR1 reads SEHNR; CDR2 reads FQNEAQ (reference sequence). The CDR3 spans 16 residues. The ends lost 1 base at V and 6 bases at J; junction bases unmatched: 8. The DNA of the CDR3 is TGTGCCAGCAGCTTAGTAGGGGACAGGAGCCCTCAGCCCCAGCATTTT. Residues: CASSLVGDRSPQPQHF.

The chain links TRBV15 to TRBJ2-1; D is possibly TRBD1 (5 bases). Per the germline V gene, CDR1 is LNHNV and CDR2 is YYDKDF (reference sequence). Deletions cut 4 bases from V and 3 bases from J, with 16 bases between. The CDR3 consists of 16 residues. The CDR3 region has the DNA TGTGCCACCAGCAACAGGCGAGTCAACCTCTACAATGAGCAGTTCTTC. This sequence encodes CATSNRRVNLYNEQFF.

The rearrangement joins TRBV9 to TRBJ2-7; weak D call: TRBD2 (6 bases). Per the germline V gene, CDR1 is SGDLS and CDR2 is YYNGEE. The V gene lost 0 bases and the J gene lost 2 bases, with 12 bases spanning the gap. The CDR3 length is 15 residues. CDR3 sequence (DNA): TGTGCCAGCAGCGTAGACGGGGGAGGTACCTACGAGCAGTACTTC. Protein sequence: CASSVDGGGTYEQYF. The full variable domain, its missing parts supplied by reference TRBV9 and TRBJ2-7, is DSGVTQTPKHLITATGQRVTLRCSPRSGDLSVYWYQQSLDQGLQFLIQYYNGEERAKGNILERFSAQQFPDLHSELNLSSLELGDSALYFCASSVDGGGTYEQYFGPGTRLTVT.

The chain has TRBV28 and TRBJ1-5; no definite D call. Germline CDR1 reads MDHEN; CDR2 reads SYDVKM. The CDR3 covers 14 residues. The V end was cut by 5 bases, the J end by 4 bases, with 12 bases between. For the CDR3, the DNA is TGTGCCAGCAGTCCGTTCCTGAGGAATCAGCCCCAGCATTTT. Protein sequence: CASSPFLRNQPQHF.

The chain joins TRBV27 to TRBJ1-6, with a possible D match to TRBD1 (5 bases). V lost 2 bases and J 0 bases, leaving 14 bases between the germline ends. The CDR3 contains 18 residues. Germline V gene sequence: CDR1 MNHEY, CDR2 SMNVEV (reference sequence). CDR3 in DNA: TGTGCCAGCAGTTTACATCCTGGGGGGAGCTCCTATAATTCACCCCTCCACTTT. Translating it yields CASSLHPGGSSYNSPLHF.

The V call is TRBV28, the J call TRBJ1-1, with 9 bases matching TRBD1. There are 14 residues in the CDR3. Germline V gives CDR1 MDHEN, CDR2 SYDVKM. The J segment lost 4 bases and the V segment lost 6 bases, leaving 6 bases of the junction unmatched. The CDR3 DNA reads TGTGCCAGCAGGGGACAGGGTGGAGGCACTGAAGCTTTCTTT. Translating gives CASRGQGGGTEAFF. The entire variable domain, with the rest obtained from reference TRBV28 and TRBJ1-1, is as follows: DVKVTQSSRYLVKRTGEKVFLECVQDMDHENMFWYRQDPGLGLRLIYFSYDVKMKEKGDIPEGYSVSREKKERFSLILESASTNQTSMYLCASRGQGGGTEAFFGQGTRLTVV.

The J gene is TRBJ2-2, the V gene TRBV3-1 (or the pseudogene TRBV3-2); the match to TRBD1 covers 9 bases. CDR1 LGHDT and CDR2 YNNKEL come from the germline V gene (reference sequence). The CDR3 contains 17 residues. J lost 5 bases, V lost 3 bases, and 10 bases had no gene match. CDR3 sequence reads: CASSHLTGGHGTGELFF. Here the CDR3 DNA reads TGTGCCAGCAGCCATCTGACAGGGGGTCATGGAACCGGGGAGCTGTTTTTT.

This chain links TRBV5-1 with TRBJ2-3; perhaps TRBD2 as D (6 bases). Germline CDR1 reads SGHRS; CDR2 reads YFSETQ. The CDR3 runs 13 residues. Trimming left V 7 bases short and J 0 bases short, with 9 bases between. The CDR3 region has the DNA TGCGCCAGCGGAGGGGATAGCACAGATACGCAGTATTTT. Encoded protein: CASGGDSTDTQYF.

V and J are TRBV28 and TRBJ2-2; 9 nucleotides align to TRBD1. Unmatched junction bases numbered 6, after V lost 8 bases and J lost 2 bases. In germline, CDR1 is MDHEN, CDR2 SYDVKM. This CDR3 is built from 15 residues. Here the CDR3 DNA reads TGTGCCAGCGGATTGGACAGGGGTAACACCGGGGAGCTGTTTTTT. Encoded protein: CASGLDRGNTGELFF.

CDR3 in DNA: TGCGCCAGCAGCCCCAACCCGGGGACAGGGTTCTTGAACACTGAAGCTTTCTTT. Translation: CASSPNPGTGFLNTEAFF. This rearrangement joins TRBV5-1 to TRBJ1-1, with 9 bases aligning to TRBD1. The CDR3 contains 18 residues. The V segment lost 4 bases and the J segment 0 bases; nucleotides outside the gene matches: 13. CDR1 is SGHRS and CDR2 is YFSETQ in the germline V gene. Looking up the rest from reference TRBV5-1 and TRBJ1-1 gives the full variable domain: KAGVTQTPRYLIKTRGQQVTLSCSPISGHRSVSWYQQTPGQGLQFLFEYFSETQRNKGNFPGRFSGRQFSNSRSEMNVSTLELGDSALYLCASSPNPGTGFLNTEAFFGQGTRLTVV.

Concerning this clone itself: One junction end disagrees with the germline gene, perhaps due to a read error. This rearrangement joins TRBV2 to TRBJ2-4; TRBD2 matches 10 bases. The germline CDR1 and CDR2 sequences are SNHLY and FYNNEI. The CDR3 is 14 amino acids. The CDR3 sequence is CASREGSSGGIADF. DNA for the CDR3: TGTGCCAGCAGAGAAGGGTCTAGCGGGGGAATTGCGGACTTC.

The rearrangement joins TRBV18 to TRBJ1-1; 8 bases fit TRBD1. Trimming cost V 0 bases and J 4 bases; bases outside gene matches: 4. Germline CDR1 reads KGHSH; CDR2 reads LQKENI. CDR3 length equals 15 residues. The CDR3 DNA reads as TGTGCCAGCTCACCACCTCGGACAGGGTTCACTGAAGCTTTCTTT. The encoded protein is CASSPPRTGFTEAFF.

The V gene is TRBV30, the J gene TRBJ1-4; 9 bases fit TRBD1. Germline assignment: CDR1 GTSNPN and CDR2 SVGIG (reference sequence). The CDR3 covers 13 residues. The V and J ends lost 5 bases and 7 bases, in that order; junction bases with no gene match: 5. This CDR3 reads CAWSRTGVEKLFF. CDR3 bases: TGTGCCTGGTCCCGGACAGGGGTTGAAAAACTGTTTTTT.